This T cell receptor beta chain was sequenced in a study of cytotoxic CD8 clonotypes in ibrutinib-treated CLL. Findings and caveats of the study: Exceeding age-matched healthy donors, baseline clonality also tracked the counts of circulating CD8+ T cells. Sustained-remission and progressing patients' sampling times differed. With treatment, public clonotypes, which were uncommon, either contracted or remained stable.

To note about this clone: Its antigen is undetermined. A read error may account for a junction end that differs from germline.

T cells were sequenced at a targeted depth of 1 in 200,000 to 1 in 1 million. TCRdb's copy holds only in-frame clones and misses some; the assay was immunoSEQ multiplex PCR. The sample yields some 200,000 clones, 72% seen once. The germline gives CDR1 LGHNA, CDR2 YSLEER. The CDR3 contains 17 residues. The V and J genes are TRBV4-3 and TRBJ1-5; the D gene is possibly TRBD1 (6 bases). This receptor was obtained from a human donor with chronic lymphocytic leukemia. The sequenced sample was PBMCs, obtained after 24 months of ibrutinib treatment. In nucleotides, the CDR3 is TGCGCCAGCAGCCAAGGGATACAGGGCTATAGCCATCAGCCCCAGCATTTT. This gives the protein CASSQGIQGYSHQPQHF.